The present TCR beta chain was sequenced within a study of T cell responses to AZD1222 COVID-19 vaccine. The CDR3 consists of 13 residues. V shed 5 bases and J shed 6 bases, with 10 bases lying between them. Assay used: immunoSEQ multiplex PCR; TCRdb lists only in-frame clones, some missing. The data show about 67,000 clones, about 83% seen once. The rearrangement links TRBV12-3 or TRBV12-4 to TRBJ1-4; no clear D gene. The sequence was collected from an adult who received the AZD1222 COVID-19 vaccine. Sequenced material: peripheral blood, taken 28 days after the second AZD1222 dose. CDR3 in DNA: TGTGCCAGCAGTCCCATCCCAGATGAAAAACTGTTTTTT. It yields the protein CASSPIPDEKLFF.